Shown below are 15 T cell receptor beta chains from a single sample sequenced in a study of brain T cells in children with intractable seizures. TCRdb keeps only in-frame clones here, not all; method: immunoSEQ multiplex PCR. The repertoire holds around 340,000 clones, with roughly 92% as singletons. This sample's time point: blood from clinic visit 5 months post-surgery; TSC patient then seizure free. The source was peripheral blood, collected about 5 months after surgery. These receptors originate from a boy in the first two years of life with tuberous sclerosis and intractable seizures.

The chain carries TRBV24-1 and TRBJ1-2; no firm D call. Germline CDR1 KGHDR, CDR2 SFDVKD. The CDR3 runs to 11 residues. The V end was cut by 5 bases, the J end by 4 bases, with 4 bases between. CDR3 sequence: CATSGGYGYTF. The CDR3, as DNA: TGTGCCACCAGTGGTGGCTATGGCTACACCTTC.

This chain links TRBV20-1 with TRBJ2-1; D is undetermined. Germline CDR1 is DFQATT and CDR2 is SNEGSKA (reference sequence). The CDR3 contains 11 residues. V was pared by 3 bases and J by 14 bases, with 14 bases between. The CDR3: CSARAGSKEFF. The CDR3 DNA follows: TGCAGTGCTAGGGCCGGGTCCAAGGAGTTCTTC.

In DNA, the CDR3 is TGTGCCAGCTCACCCAGGGAGGATTCACCCCTCCACTTT. Translation: CASSPREDSPLHF. The genes are TRBV18 and TRBJ1-6; possible D gene TRBD1, 5 bases. The CDR3 is 13 amino acids. V was cut by 3 bases and J by 8 bases, with 8 bases left in between. Germline CDR1 is KGHSH and CDR2 is LQKENI.

V gene TRBV27 combines with J gene TRBJ2-7; possible D gene TRBD2, 5 bases. CDR1 and CDR2 from the germline V gene are MNHEY and SMNVEV (reference sequence). This CDR3 region has 14 residues. V lost 8 bases and J 0 bases, leaving 14 bases between the germline ends. CDR3 loop: CASRWEPHSYEQYF. CDR3 DNA: TGTGCCAGCCGCTGGGAGCCCCACTCCTACGAGCAGTACTTC.

The chain employs TRBV11-2 and TRBJ1-1, with D uncertain. Germline CDR1 reads SGHAT; CDR2 reads FQNNGV. V was pared by 5 bases and J by 1 base, with 14 bases between. The CDR3 extends over 15 amino acids. CDR3 nucleotide sequence: TGTGCCAGCAGCGCTATGGGAAAGGGGAACACTGAAGCTTTCTTT. Its protein product is CASSAMGKGNTEAFF.

This clone is a singleton in its sample. At one of its ends the junction is not consistent with the germline gene, which may arise from a read error. The genes are TRBV7-9 and TRBJ2-7; D might be TRBD1 or TRBD2, each matching 7 bases. The CDR3 is made up of 13 amino acids. The V gene's germline CDR1 is SEHNR and CDR2 FQNEAQ (reference sequence). The DNA of the CDR3 is TGTGCCAGCAGCTTAGCAGCGGGGAGGGACAGCCACTTC. This codes for CASSLAAGRDSHF.

The chain joins TRBV10-3 to TRBJ1-1, with a weak D call TRBD1 (5 bases). Trimming cost V 2 bases and J 10 bases, with 8 bases left between them. Germline assignment: CDR1 ENHRY and CDR2 SYGVKD. This CDR3 region has 11 residues. CDR3: CAISEQGIAFF. Written as DNA, the CDR3 is TGTGCCATCAGTGAGCAGGGAATAGCTTTCTTT.

The chain uses TRBV3-1 (or the pseudogene TRBV3-2) and TRBJ1-4; D not certain. Germline CDR1 and CDR2: LGHDT and YNNKEL (reference sequence). The CDR3 runs to 14 residues. The V end was cut by 4 bases, the J end by 0 bases, with 6 bases between. Here the CDR3 DNA reads TGTGCCAGCAGCCGTAAGTCAACTAATGAAAAACTGTTTTTT. Residues: CASSRKSTNEKLFF.

The genes are TRBV2 and TRBJ2-2, with D perhaps TRBD1 (5 bases). CDR1 and CDR2 from the germline V gene are SNHLY and FYNNEI. The CDR3 sequence is 13 residues long. The germline V and J ends were trimmed by 2 bases and 8 bases, with 9 bases remaining between them. CDR3 sequence reads: CASSETQGGELFF. The CDR3 coding sequence is TGTGCCAGCAGTGAAACGCAGGGAGGGGAGCTGTTTTTT.

The V and J genes are TRBV19 and TRBJ2-1; D ambiguous. The CDR3 totals 12 residues. From germline, CDR1 is LNHDA and CDR2 SQIVND (reference sequence). Trimming shortened V by 2 bases and J by 7 bases, and 6 bases separated the two germline ends. The CDR3 bases are TGTGCCAGTAGTATATCTGAAAATGAGCAGTTCTTC. Encoded protein: CASSISENEQFF.

The gene calls are TRBV10-3 and TRBJ1-6, with unresolved D. Trimming shortened V by 11 bases and J by 7 bases, and 21 bases separated the two germline ends. The germline CDR1 and CDR2 sequences are ENHRY and SYGVKD. The CDR3 extends over 15 amino acids. The CDR3 loop is CAARQESNFNSPLHF. The CDR3 nucleotides are TGTGCCGCGCGTCAGGAGTCTAATTTCAATTCACCCCTCCACTTT.

V and J are TRBV9 and TRBJ1-1, with 7 bases fitting TRBD1. Germline CDR1 reads SGDLS; CDR2 reads YYNGEE. V was clipped by 2 bases and J by 4 bases; unmatched bases: 5. The CDR3 sequence is 14 residues long. CDR3 amino acids: CASSVSRGFTEAFF. For the CDR3, the DNA is TGTGCCAGCAGCGTGAGCAGGGGGTTCACTGAAGCTTTCTTT.

There are a few counts of this clone. The V gene is TRBV9, the J gene TRBJ1-3; D remains unclear. The CDR3 has 14 amino acids. Deletions cut 0 bases from V and 3 bases from J, with 7 bases between. The germline V gene has CDR1 SGDLS and CDR2 YYNGEE. The CDR3: CASSVGTSGNTIYF. Here the CDR3 DNA reads TGTGCCAGCAGCGTAGGGACTAGTGGAAACACCATATATTTT.

CDR3 sequence reads: CATITHPEAFF. In DNA form, the CDR3 reads TGTGCCACCATCACACACCCTGAAGCTTTCTTT. The V gene is TRBV7-9, the J gene TRBJ1-1; D uncertain. Per the germline V gene, CDR1 is SEHNR and CDR2 is FQNEAQ (reference sequence). This CDR3 region has 11 residues. V was pared by 10 bases and J by 6 bases, with 12 bases between.

For this clone: This may arise from a read error, as a much more abundant clone is one base away. V is TRBV9 and J is TRBJ1-3; unclear D gene. CDR3 length: 15 amino acids. Trimming shortened V by 0 bases and J by 2 bases, and 9 bases separated the two germline ends. Germline V gene lookup returns CDR1 SGDLS and CDR2 YYNGEE. CDR3 region: CASSVDGSPGNTIYF. The CDR3 bases are TGTGCCAGCAGCGTAGACGGCTCTCCTGGAAACACCATATATTTT.